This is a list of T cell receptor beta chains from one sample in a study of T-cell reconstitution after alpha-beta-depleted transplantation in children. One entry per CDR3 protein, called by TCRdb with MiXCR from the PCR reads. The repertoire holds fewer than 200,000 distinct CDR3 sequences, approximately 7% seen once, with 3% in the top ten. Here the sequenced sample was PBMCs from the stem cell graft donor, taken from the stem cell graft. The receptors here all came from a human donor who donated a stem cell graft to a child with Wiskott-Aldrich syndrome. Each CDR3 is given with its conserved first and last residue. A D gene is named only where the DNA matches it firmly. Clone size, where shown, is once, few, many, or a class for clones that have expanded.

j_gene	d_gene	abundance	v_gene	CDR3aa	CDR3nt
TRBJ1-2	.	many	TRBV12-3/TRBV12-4	CASSRWDEDYGYTF	TGTGCCAGCAGTCGATGGGACGAGGACTATGGCTACACCTTC
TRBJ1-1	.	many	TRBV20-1	CSALLMNTEAFF	TGCAGTGCTCTTTTGATGAACACTGAAGCTTTCTTT
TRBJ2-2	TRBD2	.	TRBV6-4	CASSRLRLAGLHSGTGELFF	TGTGCCAGCAGTCGACTTAGACTAGCGGGCCTACATTCGGGCACCGGGGAGCTGTTTTTT
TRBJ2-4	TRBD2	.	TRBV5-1	CASSLSAGGMDIQYF	TGCGCCAGCAGCTTGTCAGCGGGGGGGATGGACATTCAGTACTTC
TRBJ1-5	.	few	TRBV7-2	CASSLEVVYSNQPQHF	TGTGCCAGCAGCTTAGAAGTAGTCTATAGCAATCAGCCCCAGCATTTT
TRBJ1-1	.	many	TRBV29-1	CSVVSSMNTEAFF	TGCAGCGTTGTTTCCAGTATGAACACTGAAGCTTTCTTT
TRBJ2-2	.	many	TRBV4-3	CASSQDTDPTGELFF	TGCGCCAGCAGCCAAGATACAGATCCTACCGGGGAGCTGTTTTTT
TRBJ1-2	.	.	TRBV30	CAWTRQMIDGYTF	TGTGCCTGGACGCGACAGATGATCGATGGCTACACCTTC
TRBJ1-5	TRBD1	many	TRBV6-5	CASSPSTGEVNQPQHF	TGTGCCAGCAGTCCCTCGACAGGGGAAGTCAATCAGCCCCAGCATTTT
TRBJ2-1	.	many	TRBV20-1	CSARKPGTNNEQFF	TGCAGTGCTAGAAAGCCAGGGACAAACAATGAGCAGTTCTTC
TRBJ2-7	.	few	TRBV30	CAWTALTDYEQYF	TGTGCCTGGACGGCTCTAACGGACTACGAGCAGTACTTC
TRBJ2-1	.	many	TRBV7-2	CASSFGGGADEQFF	TGTGCCAGCAGCTTTGGTGGGGGGGCGGATGAGCAGTTCTTC
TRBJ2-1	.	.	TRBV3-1	CASSPSGQRSSYNEQFF	TGTGCCAGCAGCCCTTCAGGACAGCGTAGCTCCTACAATGAGCAGTTCTTC
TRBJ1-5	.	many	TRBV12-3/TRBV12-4	CASSFDIGSGGNQPQHF	TGTGCCAGCAGTTTTGATATTGGGTCCGGAGGGAATCAGCCCCAGCATTTT
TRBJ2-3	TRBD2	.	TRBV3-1	CASNLLAAPDTQYF	TGTGCCAGCAACCTACTAGCGGCCCCCGATACGCAGTATTTT
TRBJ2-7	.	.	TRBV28	CASSYPDGSYEQYF	TGTGCCAGCAGTTACCCGGACGGCTCCTACGAGCAGTACTTC
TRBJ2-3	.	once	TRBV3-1	CASSQVSWEDTQYF	TGTGCCAGCAGCCAAGTATCCTGGGAAGATACGCAGTATTTT
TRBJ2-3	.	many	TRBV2	CASSEGTVTDTQYF	TGTGCCAGCAGTGAAGGGACAGTTACAGATACGCAGTATTTT
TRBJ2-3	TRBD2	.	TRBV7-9	CASSLGAGGTTDTQYF	TGTGCCAGCAGCTTAGGGGCGGGGGGCACCACAGATACGCAGTATTTT
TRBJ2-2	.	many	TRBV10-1	CASYGQTGELFF	TGCGCCAGCTATGGTCAGACCGGGGAGCTGTTTTTT
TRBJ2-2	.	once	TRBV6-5	CASSYSWLINTGELFF	TGTGCCAGCAGTTACTCTTGGCTGATAAACACCGGGGAGCTGTTTTTT
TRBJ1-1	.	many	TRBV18	CASSPTADTEAFF	TGTGCCAGCTCACCGACAGCAGACACTGAAGCTTTCTTT
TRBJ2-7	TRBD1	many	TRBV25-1	CASSESRGFSYEQYF	TGTGCCAGCAGTGAGAGCAGGGGGTTCTCCTACGAGCAGTACTTC
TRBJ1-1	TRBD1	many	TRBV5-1	CASSLEDRAMNTEAFF	TGCGCCAGCAGCTTGGAAGACAGGGCCATGAACACTGAAGCTTTCTTT
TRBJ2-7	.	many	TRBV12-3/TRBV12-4	CASSWAGYEQYF	TGTGCCAGCAGTTGGGCGGGGTACGAGCAGTACTTC
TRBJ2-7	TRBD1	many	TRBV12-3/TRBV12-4	CASSNPGQGPYEQYF	TGTGCCAGCAGCAATCCGGGACAGGGGCCCTACGAGCAGTACTTC
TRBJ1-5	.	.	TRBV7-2	CASSPRGGQEPQHF	TGTGCCAGCAGTCCTAGGGGGGGCCAGGAGCCCCAGCATTTT
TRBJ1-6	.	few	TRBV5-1	CASRVGGTENSPLHF	TGCGCCAGCAGGGTCGGGGGGACGGAGAATTCACCCCTCCACTTT
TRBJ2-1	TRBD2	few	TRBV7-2	CASSSLAGGFGEQFF	TGTGCCAGCAGCTCCCTAGCGGGGGGTTTCGGTGAGCAGTTCTTC
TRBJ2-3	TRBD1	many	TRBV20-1	CSAEDWDRDTDTQYF	TGCAGTGCCGAAGATTGGGACAGGGATACAGATACGCAGTATTTT
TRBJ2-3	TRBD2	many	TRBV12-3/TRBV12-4	CASSRWREVGTDTQYF	TGTGCCAGCAGTCGGTGGCGGGAGGTTGGCACAGATACGCAGTATTTT
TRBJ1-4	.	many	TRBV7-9	CASSPRRDERTNEKLFF	TGTGCCAGCAGCCCCCGCCGAGATGAGAGGACTAATGAAAAACTGTTTTTT
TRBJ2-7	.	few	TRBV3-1	CASSQRRGGVDEQYF	TGTGCCAGCAGCCAACGACGAGGGGGGGTTGACGAGCAGTACTTC
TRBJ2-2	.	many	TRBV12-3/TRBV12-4	CASTLGGASTGELFF	TGTGCCAGCACCTTGGGGGGGGCTTCCACCGGGGAGCTGTTTTTT
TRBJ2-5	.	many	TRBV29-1	CSVVGLAIQETQYF	TGCAGCGTTGTCGGGCTAGCGATACAAGAGACCCAGTACTTC
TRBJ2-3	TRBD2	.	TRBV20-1	CSATSGGITDTQYF	TGCAGTGCCACTAGCGGGGGGATCACAGATACGCAGTATTTT
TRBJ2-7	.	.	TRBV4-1	CASSQDSGGTYEQYF	TGCGCCAGCAGCCAAGACTCGGGGGGCACCTACGAGCAGTACTTC
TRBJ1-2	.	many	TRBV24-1	CATSDLKDSGYTF	TGTGCCACCAGTGATTTGAAGGATTCTGGCTACACCTTC
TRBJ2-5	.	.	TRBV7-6	CASSLVAGLNPQTQYF	TGTGCCAGCAGCTTAGTCGCGGGGCTAAACCCTCAGACCCAGTACTTC
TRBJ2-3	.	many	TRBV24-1	CATRGTDTQYF	TGTGCCACCCGCGGCACAGATACGCAGTATTTT
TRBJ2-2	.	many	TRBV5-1	CASSLQGRGNGELFF	TGCGCCAGCAGCTTGCAGGGACGGGGAAACGGGGAGCTGTTTTTT
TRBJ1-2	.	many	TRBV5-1	CASSLLGTLNYGYTF	TGCGCCAGCAGCCTACTTGGGACATTAAACTATGGCTACACCTTC
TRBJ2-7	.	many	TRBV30	CAWSGNYEQYF	TGTGCCTGGAGTGGAAACTACGAGCAGTACTTC
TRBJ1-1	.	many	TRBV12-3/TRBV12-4	CASSPQTAEAFF	TGTGCCAGCAGTCCCCAAACGGCTGAAGCTTTCTTT
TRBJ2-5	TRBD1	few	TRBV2	CAICQWRQGLPFQETQYF	TGTGCCATCTGCCAGTGGAGACAGGGCCTCCCATTTCAAGAGACCCAGTACTTC
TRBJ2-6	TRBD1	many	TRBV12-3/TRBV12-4	CASSTSRQGSLGANVLTF	TGTGCCAGCAGTACCTCTAGACAGGGTTCGTTGGGGGCCAACGTCCTGACTTTC
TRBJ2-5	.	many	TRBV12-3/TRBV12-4	CASSLATVSYKEETQYF	TGTGCCAGCAGTTTAGCGACCGTTTCGTATAAAGAAGAGACCCAGTACTTC
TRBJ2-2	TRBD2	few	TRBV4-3	CASSQDLAGGNTGELFF	TGCGCCAGCAGCCAAGATTTGGCGGGGGGGAACACCGGGGAGCTGTTTTTT
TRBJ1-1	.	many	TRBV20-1	CSATWTANTEAFF	TGCAGTGCTACCTGGACAGCAAACACTGAAGCTTTCTTT
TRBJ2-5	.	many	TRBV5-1	CASSDHNQETQYF	TGCGCCAGCAGCGACCATAACCAAGAGACCCAGTACTTC
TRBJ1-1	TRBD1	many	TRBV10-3	CAISDRGGTEAFF	TGTGCCATCAGTGACAGGGGGGGAACTGAAGCTTTCTTT
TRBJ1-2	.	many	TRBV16	CASSQSLPRGYGYTF	TGTGCCAGCAGCCAATCGTTACCCCGGGGCTATGGCTACACCTTC
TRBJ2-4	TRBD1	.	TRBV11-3	CASSLEQGANIQYF	TGTGCCAGCAGCTTAGAACAGGGGGCCAACATTCAGTACTTC
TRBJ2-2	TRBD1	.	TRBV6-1	CASRALGGADTGELFF	TGTGCCAGCAGAGCACTAGGGGGCGCGGACACCGGGGAGCTGTTTTTT
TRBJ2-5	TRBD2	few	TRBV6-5	CASSYNRLGGETQYF	TGTGCCAGCAGTTACAACCGCCTCGGGGGGGAGACCCAGTACTTC
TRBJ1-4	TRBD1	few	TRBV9	CASSPRQGAREKLFF	TGTGCCAGCAGCCCGCGACAGGGGGCGCGGGAAAAACTGTTTTTT
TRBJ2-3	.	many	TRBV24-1	CATSDPQPGRNTDTQYF	TGTGCCACCAGTGATCCTCAACCGGGACGGAACACAGATACGCAGTATTTT
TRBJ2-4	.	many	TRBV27	CASNGAGPGNIQYF	TGTGCCAGCAACGGGGCAGGGCCTGGAAACATTCAGTACTTC
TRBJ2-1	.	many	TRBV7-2	CASSLVRTNEQFF	TGTGCCAGCAGCCTGGTGCGGACCAATGAGCAGTTCTTC